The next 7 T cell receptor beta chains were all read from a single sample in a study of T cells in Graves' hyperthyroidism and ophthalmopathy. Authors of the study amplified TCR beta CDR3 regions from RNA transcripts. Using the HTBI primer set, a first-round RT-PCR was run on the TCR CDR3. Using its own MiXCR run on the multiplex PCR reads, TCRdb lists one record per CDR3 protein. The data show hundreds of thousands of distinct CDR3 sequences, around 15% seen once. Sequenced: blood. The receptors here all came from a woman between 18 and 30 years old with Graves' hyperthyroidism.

Here the CDR3 reads CATRDIQETQYF. CDR3 bases: TGTGCCACCCGGGACATTCAAGAGACCCAGTACTTC. The V and J genes are TRBV15 and TRBJ2-5, with a possible D match to TRBD1 (6 bases). V lost 8 bases and J 2 bases, leaving 9 bases between the germline ends. The CDR3 sequence is 12 residues long. Germline CDR1 LNHNV, CDR2 YYDKDF (reference sequence).

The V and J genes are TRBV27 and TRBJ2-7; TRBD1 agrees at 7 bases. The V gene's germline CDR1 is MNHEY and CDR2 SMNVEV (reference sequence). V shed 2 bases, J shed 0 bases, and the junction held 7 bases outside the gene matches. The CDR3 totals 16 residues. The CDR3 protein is CASSLKGQGDSYEQYF. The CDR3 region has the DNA TGTGCCAGCAGTTTAAAGGGTCAGGGGGACTCCTACGAGCAGTACTTC.

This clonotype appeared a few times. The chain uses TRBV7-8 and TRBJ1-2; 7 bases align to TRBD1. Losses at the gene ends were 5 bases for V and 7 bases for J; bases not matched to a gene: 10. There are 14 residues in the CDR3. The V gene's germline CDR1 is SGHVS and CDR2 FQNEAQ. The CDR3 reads CASSRDSRYGGYTF. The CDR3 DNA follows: TGTGCCAGCAGCCGGGACAGCCGCTATGGTGGCTACACCTTC.

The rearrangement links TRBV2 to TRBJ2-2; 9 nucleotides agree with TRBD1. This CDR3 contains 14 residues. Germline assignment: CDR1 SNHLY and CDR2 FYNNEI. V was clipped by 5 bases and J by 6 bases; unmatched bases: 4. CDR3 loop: CASSQTGGSGELFF. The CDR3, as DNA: TGTGCCAGCAGTCAGACAGGGGGGTCCGGGGAGCTGTTTTTT.

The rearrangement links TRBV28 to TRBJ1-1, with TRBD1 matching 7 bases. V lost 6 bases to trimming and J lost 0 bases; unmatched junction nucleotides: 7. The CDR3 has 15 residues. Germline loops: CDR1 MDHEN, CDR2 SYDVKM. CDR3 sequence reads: CASRPRGTVNTEAFF. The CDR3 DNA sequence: TGTGCCAGCAGGCCAAGAGGGACAGTGAACACTGAAGCTTTCTTT.

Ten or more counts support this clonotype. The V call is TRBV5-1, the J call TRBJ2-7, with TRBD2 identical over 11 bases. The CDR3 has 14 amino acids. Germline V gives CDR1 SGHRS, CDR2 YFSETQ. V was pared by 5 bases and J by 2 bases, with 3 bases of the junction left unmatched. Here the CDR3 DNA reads TGCGCCAGCAGTTCACTAGCGGGAGCCTACGAGCAGTACTTC. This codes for CASSSLAGAYEQYF.

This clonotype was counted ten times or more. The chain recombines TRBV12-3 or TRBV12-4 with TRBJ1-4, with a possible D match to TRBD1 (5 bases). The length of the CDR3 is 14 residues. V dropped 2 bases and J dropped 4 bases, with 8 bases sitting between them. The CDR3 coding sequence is TGTGCCAGCAGTTTAAGGGGAGGTAATGAAAAACTGTTTTTT. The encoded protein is CASSLRGGNEKLFF.